The subject of this entry is one T cell receptor (beta chain). What it binds is unknown. Measured with immunoSEQ multiplex PCR; TCRdb has only the in-frame clones, and not every one. The data contain tens of thousands of clones, 88% of them singletons. Collection occurred without any documented infections or immune events in donors. This entry belongs to a study of identifying expanded T cells in peripheral blood. Study results and limitations: Across healthy donors, higher total template counts meant significantly greater roughly 2-week count variance. Roughly 1.2 clones differed between technical replicates, versus roughly 16 and 20 over time.

The CDR3 length is 13 residues. V was trimmed by 2 bases and J by 1 base, leaving 5 bases between them. CDR1 is KGHSH, CDR2 LQKENI, per germline. The clonotype was recovered from a person between 18 and 70 years old in good health. The sample consisted of blood. The V gene is TRBV18, the J gene TRBJ2-5; unclear D gene. CDR3 amino acids: CASSPSAQETQYF. For the CDR3, the DNA is TGTGCCAGCTCACCATCGGCCCAAGAGACCCAGTACTTC.